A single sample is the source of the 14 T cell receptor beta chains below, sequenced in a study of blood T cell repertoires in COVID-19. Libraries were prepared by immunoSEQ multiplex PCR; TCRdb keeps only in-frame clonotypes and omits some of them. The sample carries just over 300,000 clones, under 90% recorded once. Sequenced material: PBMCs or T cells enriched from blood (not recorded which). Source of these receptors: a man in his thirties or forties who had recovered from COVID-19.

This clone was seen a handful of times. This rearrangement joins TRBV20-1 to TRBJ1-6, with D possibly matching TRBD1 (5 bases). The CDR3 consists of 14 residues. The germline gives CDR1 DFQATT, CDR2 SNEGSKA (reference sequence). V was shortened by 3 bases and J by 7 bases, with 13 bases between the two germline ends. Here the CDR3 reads CSASDTGSNSPLHF. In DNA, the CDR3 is TGCAGTGCTAGTGACACAGGTTCGAATTCACCCCTCCACTTT.

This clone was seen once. CDR3 region: CASSRPGGEGEKLFF. The CDR3, as DNA: TGCGCCAGCAGTCGCCCGGGGGGCGAGGGGGAAAAACTGTTTTTT. The chain is built from TRBV5-1 and TRBJ1-4; possible D gene TRBD1, 6 bases. CDR3 length: 15 amino acids. CDR1 is SGHRS and CDR2 is YFSETQ in the germline V gene. V lost 5 bases to trimming and J lost 8 bases, with 19 bases between them. The whole variable domain, remainder taken from reference TRBV5-1 and TRBJ1-4, is KAGVTQTPRYLIKTRGQQVTLSCSPISGHRSVSWYQQTPGQGLQFLFEYFSETQRNKGNFPGRFSGRQFSNSRSEMNVSTLELGDSALYLCASSRPGGEGEKLFFGSGTQLSVL.

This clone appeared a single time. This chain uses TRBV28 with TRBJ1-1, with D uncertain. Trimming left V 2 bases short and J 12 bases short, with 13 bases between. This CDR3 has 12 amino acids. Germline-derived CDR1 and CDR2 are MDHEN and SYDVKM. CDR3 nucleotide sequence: TGTGCCAGCAGTTTAGGGCAGGTTGGCACTTTCTTT. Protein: CASSLGQVGTFF.

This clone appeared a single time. The CDR3 region is CATSDYLLAGENEQFF. The CDR3 nucleotides read TGTGCCACCAGTGACTACTTACTAGCGGGAGAGAATGAGCAGTTCTTC. The chain links TRBV24-1 to TRBJ2-1; 11 bases are shared with TRBD2. The V gene end was trimmed by 4 bases and the J gene end by 7 bases; junction bases not matched to a gene: 8. Germline-derived CDR1 and CDR2 are KGHDR and SFDVKD. The CDR3 totals 16 residues.

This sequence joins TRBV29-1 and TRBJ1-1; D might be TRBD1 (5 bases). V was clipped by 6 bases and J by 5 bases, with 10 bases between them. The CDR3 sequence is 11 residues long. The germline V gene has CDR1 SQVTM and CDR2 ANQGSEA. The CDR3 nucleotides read TGCAGCGTACCGACAGCGACTGAAGCTTTCTTT. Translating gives CSVPTATEAFF. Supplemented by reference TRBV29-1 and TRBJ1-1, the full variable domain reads SAVISQKPSRDICQRGTSLTIQCQVDSQVTMMFWYRQQPGQSLTLIATANQGSEATYESGFVIDKFPISRPNLTFSTLTVSNMSPEDSSIYLCSVPTATEAFFGQGTRLTVV.

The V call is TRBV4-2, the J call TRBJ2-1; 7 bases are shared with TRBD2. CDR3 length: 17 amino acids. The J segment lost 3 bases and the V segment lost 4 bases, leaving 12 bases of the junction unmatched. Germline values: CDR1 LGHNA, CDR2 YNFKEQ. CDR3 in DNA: TGTGCCAGCAGCCCCTCCGGGGAGCGGGGAAACTACAATGAGCAGTTCTTC. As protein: CASSPSGERGNYNEQFF.

CDR3 sequence: CASSLLGAIANTGELFF. The CDR3 nucleotides read TGCGCCAGCAGCTTGTTAGGGGCGATCGCGAACACCGGGGAGCTGTTTTTT. The genes are TRBV5-1 and TRBJ2-2; possible D gene TRBD1, 5 bases. Per the germline V gene, CDR1 is SGHRS and CDR2 is YFSETQ. The CDR3 runs to 17 residues. V shed 1 base and J shed 0 bases, with 13 bases lying between them.

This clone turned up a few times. CDR3 nucleotide sequence: TGTGCTAGTGGTTCGGGACAGTCTGGGGCCAACGTCCTGACTTTC. Translated: CASGSGQSGANVLTF. The chain carries TRBV12-5 and TRBJ2-6, with TRBD1 matching over 7 bases. CDR1 LGHNT and CDR2 FRNRAP come from the germline V gene. Trimming cost V 4 bases and J 1 base; bases outside gene matches: 1. This CDR3 is 15 amino acids long.

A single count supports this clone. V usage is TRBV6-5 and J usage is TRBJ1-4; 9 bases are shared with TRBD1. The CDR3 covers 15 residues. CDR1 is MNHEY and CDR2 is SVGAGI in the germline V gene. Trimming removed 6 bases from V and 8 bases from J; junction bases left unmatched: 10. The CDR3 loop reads CASRSDRGFREKLFF. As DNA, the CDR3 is TGTGCCAGCAGGTCGGACAGGGGATTTCGGGAAAAACTGTTTTTT.

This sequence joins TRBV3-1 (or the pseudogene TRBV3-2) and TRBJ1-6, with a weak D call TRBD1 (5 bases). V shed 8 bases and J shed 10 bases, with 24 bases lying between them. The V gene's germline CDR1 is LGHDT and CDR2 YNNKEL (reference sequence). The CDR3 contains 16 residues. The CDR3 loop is CASGLSAGGTGSPLHF. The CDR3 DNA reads TGTGCCAGCGGGCTCTCGGCTGGGGGGACGGGGTCACCCCTCCACTTT.

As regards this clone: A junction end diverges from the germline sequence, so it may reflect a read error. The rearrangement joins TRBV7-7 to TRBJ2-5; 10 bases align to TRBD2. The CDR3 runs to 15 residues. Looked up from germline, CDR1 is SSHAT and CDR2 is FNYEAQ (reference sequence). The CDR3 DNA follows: TGTGCTAGCAGCTTACTAGCGGGGACCCAAGAGACCCAGTACTTC. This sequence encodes CASSLLAGTQETQYF.

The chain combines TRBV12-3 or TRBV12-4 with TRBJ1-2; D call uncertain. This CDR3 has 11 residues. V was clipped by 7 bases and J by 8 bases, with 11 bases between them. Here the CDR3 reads CASTPAKGYTF. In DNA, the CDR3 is TGTGCCAGCACCCCCGCTAAGGGCTACACCTTC.

CDR3 loop: CASSYLDRPGPLHF. The CDR3 nucleotides are TGTGCCAGCAGCTATTTGGACAGGCCCGGGCCCCTCCACTTT. The chain links TRBV7-8 to TRBJ1-6; 7 nucleotides line up with TRBD1. Germline CDR1 and CDR2: SGHVS and FQNEAQ. The length of the CDR3 is 14 residues. The V and J ends lost 4 bases and 13 bases, in that order; junction bases with no gene match: 10.

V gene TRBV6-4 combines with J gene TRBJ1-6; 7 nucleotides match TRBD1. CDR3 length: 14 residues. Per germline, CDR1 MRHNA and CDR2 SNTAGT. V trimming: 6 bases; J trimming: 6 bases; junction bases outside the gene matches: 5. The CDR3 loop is CASRGDSINSPLHF. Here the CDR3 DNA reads TGTGCCAGCAGGGGGGACAGCATTAATTCACCCCTCCACTTT.